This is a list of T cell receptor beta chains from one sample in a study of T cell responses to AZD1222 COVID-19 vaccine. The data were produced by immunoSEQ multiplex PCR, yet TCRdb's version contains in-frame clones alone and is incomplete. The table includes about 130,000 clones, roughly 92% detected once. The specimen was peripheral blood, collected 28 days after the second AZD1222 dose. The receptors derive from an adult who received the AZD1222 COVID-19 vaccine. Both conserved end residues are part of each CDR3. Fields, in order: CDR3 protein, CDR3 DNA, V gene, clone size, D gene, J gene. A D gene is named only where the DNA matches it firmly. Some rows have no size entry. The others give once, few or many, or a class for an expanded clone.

cdr3_aa: CASRRDSPYEQYF
cdr3_nt: TGTGCCAGCAGACGGGACTCCCCCTACGAGCAGTACTTC
v_call: TRBV6-6
clone_size: -
d_call: -
j_call: TRBJ2-7

cdr3_aa: CASSPILGNTIYF
cdr3_nt: TGTGCCAGCAGCCCGATCCTTGGAAACACCATATATTTT
v_call: TRBV3-1/TRBV3-2
clone_size: -
d_call: -
j_call: TRBJ1-3

cdr3_aa: CAWSYGDREYQPQHF
cdr3_nt: TGTGCCTGGAGTTATGGGGACAGGGAATATCAGCCCCAGCATTTT
v_call: TRBV30
clone_size: -
d_call: TRBD1
j_call: TRBJ1-5

cdr3_aa: CATSRGARGSPLHF
cdr3_nt: TGTGCCACCAGCAGAGGGGCCCGGGGTTCACCCCTCCACTTT
v_call: TRBV15
clone_size: -
d_call: -
j_call: TRBJ1-6

cdr3_aa: CASSPSSAGDEQFF
cdr3_nt: TGTGCCAGCAGCCCCTCCTCTGCGGGAGATGAGCAGTTCTTC
v_call: TRBV7-9
clone_size: -
d_call: TRBD2
j_call: TRBJ2-1

cdr3_aa: CASKDTSTYEQYF
cdr3_nt: TGTGCCAGTAAAGACACGTCAACCTACGAGCAGTACTTC
v_call: TRBV19
clone_size: -
d_call: -
j_call: TRBJ2-7

cdr3_aa: CASSLVRGGSSYNEQFF
cdr3_nt: TGTGCCAGCAGCTTAGTCCGCGGGGGGAGCTCCTACAATGAGCAGTTCTTC
v_call: TRBV7-6
clone_size: -
d_call: TRBD2
j_call: TRBJ2-1

cdr3_aa: CASSIRAMNTEAFF
cdr3_nt: TGTGCCAGTAGTATAAGGGCCATGAACACTGAAGCTTTCTTT
v_call: TRBV19
clone_size: -
d_call: -
j_call: TRBJ1-1

cdr3_aa: CASPPRLAGKINEQFF
cdr3_nt: TGTGCCAGCCCTCCTAGACTAGCGGGAAAGATCAATGAGCAGTTCTTC
v_call: TRBV3-1/TRBV3-2
clone_size: -
d_call: TRBD2
j_call: TRBJ2-1

cdr3_aa: CASSKGLAGGSGEQYF
cdr3_nt: TGTGCCAGCAGCAAAGGTCTAGCCGGGGGTTCTGGTGAGCAGTACTTC
v_call: TRBV21-1
clone_size: once
d_call: -
j_call: TRBJ2-7

cdr3_aa: CASGLLSGTGVYEQYF
cdr3_nt: TGTGCTAGTGGTTTGCTTTCCGGGACAGGGGTATACGAGCAGTACTTC
v_call: TRBV12-5
clone_size: -
d_call: TRBD1
j_call: TRBJ2-7

cdr3_aa: CASSYSSLRNTIYF
cdr3_nt: TGTGCCAGCAGTTACTCGTCCCTCAGAAACACCATATATTTT
v_call: TRBV6-5
clone_size: -
d_call: -
j_call: TRBJ1-3

cdr3_aa: CASSRQGMNTEAFF
cdr3_nt: TGTGCCAGTAGTCGACAGGGAATGAACACTGAAGCTTTCTTT
v_call: TRBV19
clone_size: -
d_call: TRBD1
j_call: TRBJ1-1

cdr3_aa: CASPEGIFREKLFF
cdr3_nt: TGTGCCAGTCCTGAGGGGATCTTTCGGGAAAAACTGTTTTTT
v_call: TRBV21-1
clone_size: -
d_call: -
j_call: TRBJ1-4

cdr3_aa: CASSPQGGRTEAFF
cdr3_nt: TGTGCCAGCAGCCCACAGGGGGGGCGGACTGAAGCTTTCTTT
v_call: TRBV7-9
clone_size: -
d_call: TRBD1
j_call: TRBJ1-1

cdr3_aa: CASSKREAPYNEQFF
cdr3_nt: TGCGCCAGCTCCAAGCGGGAGGCCCCCTACAATGAGCAGTTCTTC
v_call: TRBV5-1
clone_size: -
d_call: TRBD2
j_call: TRBJ2-1

cdr3_aa: CATISGADTQYF
cdr3_nt: TGCGCCACCATCTCGGGGGCAGATACGCAGTATTTT
v_call: TRBV10-2
clone_size: -
d_call: -
j_call: TRBJ2-3

cdr3_aa: CASIDSGGTDTQYF
cdr3_nt: TGTGCCAGTATTGATAGCGGGGGCACAGATACGCAGTATTTT
v_call: TRBV19
clone_size: few
d_call: TRBD2
j_call: TRBJ2-3

cdr3_aa: CASSPDRGDQETQYF
cdr3_nt: TGTGCCAGCAGTCCGGACAGGGGCGACCAAGAGACCCAGTACTTC
v_call: TRBV2
clone_size: once
d_call: TRBD1
j_call: TRBJ2-5

cdr3_aa: CASSWDRANEKLFF
cdr3_nt: TGTGCCAGCAGTTGGGACAGGGCTAATGAAAAACTGTTTTTT
v_call: TRBV28
clone_size: -
d_call: TRBD1
j_call: TRBJ1-4

cdr3_aa: CASSSAGSSDTQYF
cdr3_nt: TGTGCCAGCAGCTCCGCCGGGTCCTCAGATACGCAGTATTTT
v_call: TRBV5-4
clone_size: -
d_call: -
j_call: TRBJ2-3

cdr3_aa: CAWRLKTPNTEAFF
cdr3_nt: TGTGCCTGGAGGTTAAAGACACCGAACACTGAAGCTTTCTTT
v_call: TRBV30
clone_size: -
d_call: -
j_call: TRBJ1-1

cdr3_aa: CASSGRAAAEKLFF
cdr3_nt: TGTGCCAGCAGCGGCCGGGCCGCCGCCGAAAAACTGTTTTTT
v_call: TRBV9
clone_size: once
d_call: -
j_call: TRBJ1-4

cdr3_aa: CASSADRTIELNSYEQYF
cdr3_nt: TGTGCCAGCAGCGCGGACAGGACCATTGAGCTAAACTCCTACGAGCAGTACTTC
v_call: TRBV21-1
clone_size: -
d_call: -
j_call: TRBJ2-7

cdr3_aa: CSVRTGENSPLHF
cdr3_nt: TGCAGCGTTAGGACAGGGGAGAATTCACCCCTCCACTTT
v_call: TRBV29-1
clone_size: -
d_call: TRBD1
j_call: TRBJ1-6

cdr3_aa: CSVVLGYGYTF
cdr3_nt: TGCAGCGTTGTCCTCGGGTATGGCTACACCTTC
v_call: TRBV29-1
clone_size: -
d_call: -
j_call: TRBJ1-2